The 5 T cell receptor beta chains listed next were all sequenced from one sample in a study of vaccination effects on CD4 cells after COVID-19. Clones were read by immunoSEQ multiplex PCR, and TCRdb kept only the in-frame ones, dropping some. The sample yields under 85,000 clones, about three quarters seen once. These receptors have no known antigen. ViraFEST expansion of antigen-specific CD4+ T cells with viral peptide pools preceded sequencing. Isolating CD4+ T cells followed about 11 days of culture. Participants were given two doses of BNT162b2 or mRNA-1273 vaccine. The specimen comprised CD4+ T cells from PBMCs cultured with HCoV-OC43 spike peptides, sampled after COVID-19 vaccination. Sample subset: HCoV-OC43 spike overlapping peptide pool stimulation. These receptors were obtained from a human donor who received a COVID-19 vaccine.

This chain uses TRBV5-1 with TRBJ1-2; D possibly corresponds to TRBD1 (5 bases). The germline V gene encodes CDR1 SGHRS and CDR2 YFSETQ. The CDR3 length is 15 residues. Trimming pared 3 bases from V and 3 bases from J, leaving 15 bases between. In DNA form, the CDR3 reads TGCGCCAGCAGCTCTCGGCAGGGAATATACTATGGCTACACCTTC. Translating gives CASSSRQGIYYGYTF.

The chain couples TRBV6-6 to TRBJ1-4; D call uncertain. Trimming cost V 8 bases and J 4 bases, with 8 bases left between them. The CDR3 extends over 12 amino acids. Germline lookup yields CDR1 MNHNY and CDR2 SVGAGI (reference sequence). CDR3: CASVSSNEKLFF. The CDR3 DNA reads as TGTGCCAGCGTCAGCAGTAATGAAAAACTGTTTTTT.

The chain joins TRBV7-2 to TRBJ1-2; no firm D call. The V and J ends lost 3 bases and 5 bases respectively, with 10 bases between them. The CDR3 runs 13 residues. CDR1 is SGHTA, CDR2 FQGNSA, per germline. DNA for the CDR3: TGTGCCAGCAGCTTCCGGATCGGTTATGGCTACACCTTC. It translates to CASSFRIGYGYTF.

CDR3 sequence reads: CASSDHREGIYGYTF. CDR3 in DNA: TGTGCCAGCAGCGACCACCGGGAGGGGATATATGGCTACACCTTC. V and J are TRBV3-1 (or the pseudogene TRBV3-2) and TRBJ1-2, with D possibly being TRBD1 (5 bases). The CDR3 covers 15 residues. Germline V CDR1 and CDR2: LGHDT, YNNKEL (reference sequence). Deletions cut 5 bases from V and 5 bases from J, with 18 bases between.

V usage is TRBV9 and J usage is TRBJ2-1; 7 nucleotides match TRBD2. There are 15 residues in the CDR3. Trimming took 2 bases from V and 7 from J; bases not matched to a gene: 9. CDR1 SGDLS and CDR2 YYNGEE come from the germline V gene. The CDR3 nucleotides read TGTGCCAGCAGCGTTAGAACGGGGGAGGGTAATGAGCAGTTCTTC. Protein product: CASSVRTGEGNEQFF.